The clone carrying this T cell receptor beta chain has at least ten counts. The antigen is unknown. The data are from a study of T-cell reconstitution after alpha-beta-depleted transplantation in children. V lost 4 bases and J lost 1, with 11 bases in between. This CDR3 has 16 amino acids. From germline, CDR1 is MNHNS and CDR2 SASEGT. Notes on the study in general: Surviving recipient cells, namely T cells and thymic progenitors, were the source of high day-60 TCRbeta diversity in some patients. Reports say that about two months after transplant, the alpha-beta T cells came out of several hundred graft clones that had expanded.

Unique molecular identifiers were incorporated during preparation of the TCRbeta library. MiXCR, applied by TCRdb to the PCR reads, yields one record per CDR3 protein. This sample has 200,000 to 250,000 distinct CDR3 sequences, with roughly 9.1% found just once. The specimen comprised PBMCs, mostly from graft donor cells, sampled 360 days after TCRalphabeta/CD19-depleted stem cell transplant. The source of this sequence is a male patient aged 2 to 9 who had a stem cell transplant for acute myeloid leukemia, so the T cells may come from the graft donor. The rearrangement links TRBV6-1 to TRBJ2-6; D ambiguous. The CDR3 spells CASSVRLVSGANVLTF. The CDR3 nucleotides are TGTGCCAGCAGTGTCAGACTGGTTTCTGGGGCCAACGTCCTGACTTTC.